A selection of T cell receptor beta chains follows, all from one sample in a study of blood T cell repertoires in COVID-19. Clones were sequenced by immunoSEQ multiplex PCR, and TCRdb holds only the in-frame ones, with some missing. The data contain about 99,000 clones, roughly 82% of them singletons. Material for sequencing was peripheral blood. All receptors come from a man aged 55 to 70 with acute or convalescent COVID-19. CDR3s include the opening cysteine and the closing phenylalanine or tryptophan. Fields, in order: J gene, D gene, clone size, V gene, CDR3 length, CDR3 protein, CDR3 DNA. A D gene is named only where the DNA matches it firmly. Expanded clones are given a class, and other clones once, few, many or no size at all.

TRBJ2-5 TRBD1 few TRBV11-2 15 CASSTTGQGQETQYF TGTGCCAGCAGCACCACCGGACAGGGGCAAGAGACCCAGTACTTC
TRBJ2-2 . . TRBV5-1 15 CASSLEVGRVGELFF TGCGCCAGCAGCTTGGAGGTGGGGAGAGTCGGGGAGCTGTTTTTT
TRBJ1-2 . few TRBV27 11 CASLENYGYTF TGTGCCAGCCTAGAGAACTATGGCTACACCTTC
TRBJ1-1 . . TRBV7-9 13 CASSLVANTEAFF TGTGCCAGCAGCTTAGTGGCGAACACTGAAGCTTTCTTT
TRBJ2-6 TRBD2 . TRBV4-3 19 CASSQEASGTNSGANVLTF TGCGCCAGCAGCCAAGAAGCGAGTGGGACTAACTCTGGGGCCAACGTCCTGACTTTC
TRBJ2-1 TRBD2 . TRBV5-4 16 CASSFYGTSTYNEQFF TGTGCCAGCAGCTTTTATGGGACTAGTACTTACAATGAGCAGTTCTTC
TRBJ2-1 . . TRBV7-2 15 CASSHNSGYYNEQFF TGTGCCAGCAGTCATAATTCAGGGTACTACAATGAGCAGTTCTTC
TRBJ2-5 TRBD2 few TRBV6-5 16 CASSYQRGALQETQYF TGTGCCAGCAGTTACCAGCGGGGAGCCCTCCAAGAGACCCAGTACTTC
TRBJ1-2 TRBD1 few TRBV6-5 14 CASRGTGGGYGYTF TGTGCCAGCAGGGGGACAGGGGGCGGCTATGGCTACACCTTC
TRBJ1-2 TRBD1 . TRBV2 12 CASRPTGGGYAF TGTGCCAGCAGGCCGACAGGGGGTGGGTACGCCTTC
TRBJ2-3 TRBD2 . TRBV28 14 CASSSSGSTDTQYF TGTGCCAGCAGCTCTAGCGGGAGTACAGATACGCAGTATTTT
TRBJ2-3 TRBD1 . TRBV7-9 15 CASSLQGAQTDTQYF TGTGCCAGCAGCCTTCAGGGGGCGCAGACAGATACGCAGTATTTT
TRBJ2-3 TRBD2 . TRBV5-8 17 CASSRGLAGASTDTQYF TGTGCCAGCAGCAGGGGACTAGCGGGGGCGAGCACAGATACGCAGTATTTT
TRBJ1-2 TRBD1 . TRBV11-2 15 CASSPGQGLNYGYTF TGTGCCAGCAGCCCTGGACAGGGGCTTAACTATGGCTACACCTTC
TRBJ2-7 TRBD1 . TRBV2 13 CASRGTGGYEQYF TGTGCCAGCCGGGGGACAGGGGGCTACGAGCAGTACTTC
TRBJ2-1 TRBD2 once TRBV2 15 CASRGTTIVYNEQFF TGTGCCAGCAGGGGGACTACTATCGTATACAATGAGCAGTTCTTC
TRBJ2-7 . . TRBV5-1 13 CASSFRVWDEQYF TGCGCCAGCAGCTTCAGGGTTTGGGACGAGCAGTACTTC
TRBJ2-3 TRBD2 . TRBV7-2 18 CASSLRPSTSGSADTQYF TGTGCCAGCAGCTTAAGGCCATCGACTAGCGGGAGCGCAGATACGCAGTATTTT
TRBJ1-5 TRBD1 once TRBV7-8 16 CASSAGADRVHQPQHF TGTGCCAGCAGCGCTGGAGCCGACAGGGTCCATCAGCCCCAGCATTTT
TRBJ2-7 TRBD2 . TRBV2 14 CASSRTSGAYEQYF TGTGCCAGCAGTAGGACTAGCGGAGCATACGAGCAGTACTTC
TRBJ2-3 TRBD2 . TRBV2 13 CASSPSLAGVQYF TGTGCCAGCAGTCCGTCGCTAGCGGGAGTGCAGTATTTT
TRBJ1-1 . . TRBV7-6 16 CASSLYQAGTNTEAFF TGTGCCAGCAGCTTATATCAGGCAGGCACGAACACTGAAGCTTTCTTT
TRBJ2-1 TRBD2 . TRBV28 13 CASTTTSANEQFF TGTGCCAGCACGACGACTAGCGCCAATGAGCAGTTCTTC
TRBJ2-1 TRBD2 . TRBV6-5 16 CASSYSNGRAGNEQFF TGTGCCAGCAGTTACTCGAACGGGAGGGCCGGGAATGAGCAGTTCTTC
TRBJ2-3 . . TRBV10-1 13 CASSELHTDTQYF TGCGCCAGCAGTGAACTACACACAGATACGCAGTATTTT
TRBJ1-5 TRBD1 . TRBV19 18 CASSIVGTGVWSNQPQHF TGTGCCAGTAGTATAGTGGGGACAGGGGTATGGAGCAATCAGCCCCAGCATTTT
TRBJ1-5 . . TRBV4-1 18 CASSQPLGGTHSNQPQHF TGCGCCAGCAGCCAACCCCTCGGGGGAACCCATAGCAATCAGCCCCAGCATTTT
TRBJ2-7 TRBD2 . TRBV29-1 15 CSVGVGGTTTNEQYF TGCAGCGTTGGAGTGGGGGGGACTACTACTAACGAGCAGTACTTC
TRBJ2-5 . . TRBV18 14 CASSPPGELETQYF TGTGCCAGCTCACCCCCGGGGGAGCTCGAGACCCAGTACTTC
TRBJ1-1 . . TRBV15 14 CATSSGLPNTEAFF TGTGCCACCAGCTCAGGATTGCCGAACACTGAAGCTTTCTTT
TRBJ2-7 TRBD1 few TRBV6-5 13 CASSYSRTGVEYF TGTGCCAGCAGTTACTCTAGGACAGGCGTAGAGTACTTC
TRBJ2-3 . few TRBV27 13 CASSLSGTDTQYF TGTGCCAGCAGTTTATCCGGCACAGATACGCAGTATTTT
TRBJ2-3 TRBD2 . TRBV4-2 18 CASSQEYGASGSTDTQYF TGTGCCAGCAGCCAAGAGTATGGGGCTAGCGGGAGCACAGATACGCAGTATTTT
TRBJ2-7 . once TRBV5-1 15 CASSGDGVGSYEQYF TGCGCCAGCAGCGGAGACGGCGTGGGCTCCTACGAGCAGTACTTC
TRBJ2-7 . . TRBV11-2 18 CASSLDSRGFKGSYEQYF TGTGCCAGCAGCTTAGATTCTCGGGGGTTTAAAGGGTCCTACGAGCAGTACTTC
TRBJ2-7 . . TRBV6-5 14 CASSYGGGWGEQYF TGTGCCAGCAGTTACGGAGGGGGCTGGGGGGAGCAGTACTTC
TRBJ2-3 . . TRBV5-1 15 CASSLDRYRADTQYF TGCGCCAGCAGCTTGGATCGCTACCGGGCAGATACGCAGTATTTT
TRBJ1-5 . . TRBV4-1 16 CASSLRYQASNQPQHF TGCGCCAGCAGCCTACGATATCAGGCGAGCAATCAGCCCCAGCATTTT
TRBJ2-7 TRBD1 . TRBV20-1 14 CSASSGTGPDEQYF TGCAGTGCTAGTTCCGGGACAGGGCCTGACGAGCAGTACTTC
TRBJ1-5 . . TRBV24-1 14 CATSTQGGNQPQHF TGTGCCACCAGTACCCAGGGTGGCAATCAGCCCCAGCATTTT
TRBJ2-2 . medium-sized TRBV9 12 CASSVRTGELFF TGTGCCAGCAGCGTTCGGACCGGGGAGCTGTTTTTT
TRBJ1-1 TRBD1 . TRBV7-9 13 CASSVQGDTEAFF TGTGCCAGCAGCGTACAGGGGGACACTGAAGCTTTCTTT
TRBJ2-5 TRBD2 . TRBV9 17 CASSPSLAGGRGGTQYF TGTGCCAGCAGCCCTAGTCTAGCGGGAGGGCGGGGAGGGACCCAGTACTTC
TRBJ2-5 TRBD1 . TRBV7-2 15 CASSPRQGAGVTQYF TGTGCCAGCAGTCCCCGACAGGGGGCGGGCGTGACCCAGTACTTC
TRBJ2-1 TRBD1 few TRBV27 15 CASRTAGTGIREQFF TGTGCCAGCAGAACTGCCGGGACAGGGATTCGGGAGCAGTTCTTC
TRBJ2-1 TRBD2 . TRBV7-3 16 CASSLVTSGTYNEQFF TGTGCCAGCAGCCTAGTGACTAGCGGAACCTACAATGAGCAGTTCTTC
TRBJ2-1 TRBD2 . TRBV9 15 CASSARTSGYNEQFF TGTGCCAGCAGCGCCCGGACTAGCGGTTACAATGAGCAGTTCTTC
TRBJ2-7 TRBD2 . TRBV6-5 15 CASRVSGRGVYEQYF TGTGCCAGCAGAGTGAGCGGGAGGGGAGTCTACGAGCAGTACTTC
TRBJ1-6 . . TRBV2 14 CASSPNRENSPLHF TGTGCCAGCAGTCCTAACAGGGAGAATTCACCCCTCCACTTT
TRBJ1-1 . . TRBV30 15 CAWSLWREKGTEAFF TGTGCCTGGAGCCTGTGGCGGGAAAAGGGCACTGAAGCTTTCTTT